This record covers a single T cell receptor beta chain. Clones were read by immunoSEQ multiplex PCR, and TCRdb kept only the in-frame ones, dropping some. This sample has about 480,000 clones, with 79% found just once. This record belongs to a study of shared clonotypes between healthy human individuals. The CDR3 contains 16 residues. The germline gives CDR1 MDHEN, CDR2 SYDVKM. Deletions cut 5 bases from V and 8 bases from J, with 21 bases between. The chain joins TRBV28 to TRBJ1-4; no firm D call. Sequencing input: PBMCs. This receptor was obtained from a woman aged 40-49 years in good health. Some clones in this sample may be carry-over from other donors' samples. The CDR3 loop reads CASSPAGGEQREKLFF. In DNA, the CDR3 is TGTGCCAGCAGTCCCGCCGGCGGGGAGCAGCGCGAAAAACTGTTTTTT.